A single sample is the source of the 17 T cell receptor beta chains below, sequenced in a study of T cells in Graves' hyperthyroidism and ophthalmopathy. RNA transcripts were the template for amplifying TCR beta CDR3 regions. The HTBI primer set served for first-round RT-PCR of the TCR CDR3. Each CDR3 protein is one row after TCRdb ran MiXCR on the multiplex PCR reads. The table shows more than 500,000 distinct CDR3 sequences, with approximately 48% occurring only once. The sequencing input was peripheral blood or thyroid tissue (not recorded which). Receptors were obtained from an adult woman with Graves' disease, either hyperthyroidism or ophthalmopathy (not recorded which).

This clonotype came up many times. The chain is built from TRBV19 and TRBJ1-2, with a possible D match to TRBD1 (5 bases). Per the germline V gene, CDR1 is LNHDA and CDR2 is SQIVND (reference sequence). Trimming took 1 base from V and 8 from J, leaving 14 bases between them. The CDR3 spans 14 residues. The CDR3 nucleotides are TGTGCCAGTAGTATAGGAAGGGACGCGAGAGGCTACACCTTC. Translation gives CASSIGRDARGYTF.

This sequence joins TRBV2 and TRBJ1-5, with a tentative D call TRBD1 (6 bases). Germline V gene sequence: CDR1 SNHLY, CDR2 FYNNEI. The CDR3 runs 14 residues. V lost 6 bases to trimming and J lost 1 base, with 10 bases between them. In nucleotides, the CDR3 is TGTGCCAGCAGAGGGGGAGAGAGCAATCAGCCCCAGCATTTT. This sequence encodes CASRGGESNQPQHF.

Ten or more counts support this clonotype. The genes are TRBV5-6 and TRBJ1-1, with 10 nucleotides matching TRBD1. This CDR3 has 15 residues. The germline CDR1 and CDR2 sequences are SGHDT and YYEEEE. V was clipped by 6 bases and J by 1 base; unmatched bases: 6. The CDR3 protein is CASIKDRGPNTEAFF. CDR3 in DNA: TGTGCCAGCATTAAAGACAGGGGGCCGAACACTGAAGCTTTCTTT.

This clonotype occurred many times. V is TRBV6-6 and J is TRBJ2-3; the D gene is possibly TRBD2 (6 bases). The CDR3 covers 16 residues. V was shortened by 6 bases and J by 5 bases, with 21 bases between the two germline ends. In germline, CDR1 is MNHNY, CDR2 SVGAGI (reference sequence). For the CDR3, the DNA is TGTGCCAGCAGACTGACTAGTCTGGGCGCGGGAGATACGCAGTATTTT. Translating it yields CASRLTSLGAGDTQYF.

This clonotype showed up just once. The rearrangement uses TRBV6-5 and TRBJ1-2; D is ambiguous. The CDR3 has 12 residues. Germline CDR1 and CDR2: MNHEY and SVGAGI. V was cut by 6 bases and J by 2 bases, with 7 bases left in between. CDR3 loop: CASRARNYGYTF. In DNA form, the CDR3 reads TGTGCCAGCAGAGCACGGAACTATGGCTACACCTTC.

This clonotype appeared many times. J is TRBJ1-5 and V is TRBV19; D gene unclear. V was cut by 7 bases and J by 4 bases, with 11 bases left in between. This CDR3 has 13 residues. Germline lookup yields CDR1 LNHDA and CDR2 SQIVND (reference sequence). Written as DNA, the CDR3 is TGTGCCAGTACGGACGGATTAAATCAGCCCCAGCATTTT. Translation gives CASTDGLNQPQHF.

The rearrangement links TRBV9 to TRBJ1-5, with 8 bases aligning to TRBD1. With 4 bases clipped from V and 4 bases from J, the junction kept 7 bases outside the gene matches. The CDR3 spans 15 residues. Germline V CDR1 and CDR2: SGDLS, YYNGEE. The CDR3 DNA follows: TGTGCCAGCAGCCACCGACAGGGGCCAAATCAGCCCCAGCATTTT. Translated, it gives CASSHRQGPNQPQHF.

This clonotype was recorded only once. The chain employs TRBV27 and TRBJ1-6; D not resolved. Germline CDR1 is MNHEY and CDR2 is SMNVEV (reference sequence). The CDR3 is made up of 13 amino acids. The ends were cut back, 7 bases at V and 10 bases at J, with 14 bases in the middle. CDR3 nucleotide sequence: TGTGCCAGCACCATACTACAAGGATCACCCCTCCACTTT. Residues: CASTILQGSPLHF.

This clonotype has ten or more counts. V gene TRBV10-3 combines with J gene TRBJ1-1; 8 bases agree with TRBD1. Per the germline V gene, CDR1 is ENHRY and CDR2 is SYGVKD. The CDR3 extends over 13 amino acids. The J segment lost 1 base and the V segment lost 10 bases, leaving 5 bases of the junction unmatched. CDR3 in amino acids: CATAGQGNTEAFF. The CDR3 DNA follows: TGTGCCACGGCTGGACAGGGGAACACTGAAGCTTTCTTT.

In DNA, the CDR3 is TGCAGCGTTGGAAGCTCCAGTTACACGGGACAGGGGGCCGGCTACACCTTC. This encodes CSVGSSSYTGQGAGYTF. V and J are TRBV29-1 and TRBJ1-2; 12 bases fit TRBD1. Per the germline V gene, CDR1 is SQVTM and CDR2 is ANQGSEA. The CDR3 has 17 amino acids. V lost 4 bases, J lost 8 bases, and 17 bases stayed unmatched.

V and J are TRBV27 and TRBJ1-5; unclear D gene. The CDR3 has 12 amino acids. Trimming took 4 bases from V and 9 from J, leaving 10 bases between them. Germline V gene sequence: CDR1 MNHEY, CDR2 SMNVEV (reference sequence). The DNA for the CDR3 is TGTGCCAGCAGTTCACCACCAGGGCCCCAGCATTTT. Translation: CASSSPPGPQHF.

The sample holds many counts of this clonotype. The CDR3 sequence is CASSRTGENQPQHF. The DNA for the CDR3 is TGTGCCAGCAGCCGGACAGGGGAGAATCAGCCCCAGCATTTT. V and J are TRBV9 and TRBJ1-5, with 9 bases fitting TRBD1. In germline, CDR1 is SGDLS, CDR2 YYNGEE. The CDR3 loop spans 14 amino acids. The junction had 3 bases not matched to a gene; V was cut back by 4 bases and J by 4 bases.

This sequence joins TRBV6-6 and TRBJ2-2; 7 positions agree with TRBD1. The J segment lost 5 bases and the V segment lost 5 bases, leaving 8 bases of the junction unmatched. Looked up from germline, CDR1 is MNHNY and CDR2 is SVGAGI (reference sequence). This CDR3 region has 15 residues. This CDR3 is CASSELTGDTGELFF. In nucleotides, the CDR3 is TGTGCCAGCAGTGAACTTACAGGGGATACCGGGGAGCTGTTTTTT.

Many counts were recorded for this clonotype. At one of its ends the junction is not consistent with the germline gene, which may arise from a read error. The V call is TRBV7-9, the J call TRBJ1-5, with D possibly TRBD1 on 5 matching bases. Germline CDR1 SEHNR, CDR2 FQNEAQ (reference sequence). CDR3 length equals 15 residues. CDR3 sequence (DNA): TGCGCCAGCAGCCTATTAGGGACCGAGAATCAGCCCCAGCATTTT. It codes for CASSLLGTENQPQHF.

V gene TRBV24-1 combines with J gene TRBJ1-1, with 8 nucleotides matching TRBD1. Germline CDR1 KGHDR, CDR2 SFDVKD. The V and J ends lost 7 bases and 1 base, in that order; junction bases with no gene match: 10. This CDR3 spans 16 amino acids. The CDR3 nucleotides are TGTGCCACCAGCCCGACCGGACAGGGTGGGAACACTGAAGCTTTCTTT. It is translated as CATSPTGQGGNTEAFF.

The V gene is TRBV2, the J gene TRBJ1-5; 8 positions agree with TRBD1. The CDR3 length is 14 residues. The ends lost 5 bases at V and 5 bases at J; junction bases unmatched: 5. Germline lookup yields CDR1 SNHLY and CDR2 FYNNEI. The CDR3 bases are TGTGCCAGCAGTTTTGGGACAGGAGATCAGCCCCAGCATTTT. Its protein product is CASSFGTGDQPQHF.

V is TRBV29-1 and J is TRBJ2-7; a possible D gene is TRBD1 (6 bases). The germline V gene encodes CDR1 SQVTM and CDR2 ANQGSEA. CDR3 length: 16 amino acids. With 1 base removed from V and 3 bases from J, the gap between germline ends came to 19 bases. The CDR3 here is CSVEAPSGTKSYEQYF. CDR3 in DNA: TGCAGCGTTGAAGCCCCATCCGGGACAAAGAGCTACGAGCAGTACTTC.